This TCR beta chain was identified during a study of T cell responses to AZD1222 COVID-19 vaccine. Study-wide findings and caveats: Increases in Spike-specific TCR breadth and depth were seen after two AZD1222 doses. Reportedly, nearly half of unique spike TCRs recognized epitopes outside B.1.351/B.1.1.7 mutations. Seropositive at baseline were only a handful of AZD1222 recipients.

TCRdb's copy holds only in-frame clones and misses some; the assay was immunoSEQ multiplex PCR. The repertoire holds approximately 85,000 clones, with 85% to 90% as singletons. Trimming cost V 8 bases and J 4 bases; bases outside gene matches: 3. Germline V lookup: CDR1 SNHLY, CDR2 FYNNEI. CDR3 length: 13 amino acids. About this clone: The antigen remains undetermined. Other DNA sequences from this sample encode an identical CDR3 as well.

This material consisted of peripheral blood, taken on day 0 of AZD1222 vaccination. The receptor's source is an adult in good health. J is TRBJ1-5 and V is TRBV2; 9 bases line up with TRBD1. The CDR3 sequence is CASRDRENQPQHF. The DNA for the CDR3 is TGTGCCAGCCGGGACAGGGAGAATCAGCCCCAGCATTTT.